This TCR beta chain comes out of a study of blood T cell repertoires in COVID-19. Study-wide context: Samples taken during acute and convalescent COVID-19 were collected in the United States, Italy and Spain. Sources were T cells, B-cell-depleted T cells, or PBMCs; the material itself was cDNA or gDNA.

Unmatched junction bases numbered 10, after V lost 2 bases and J lost 8 bases. Germline values: CDR1 SEHNR, CDR2 FQNEAQ (reference sequence). The CDR3 consists of 16 residues. As originally analysed: Nucleated cell number was recorded as an estimate derived from reference gene primer amplification. Generated by immunoSEQ multiplex PCR, the TCRdb table keeps only in-frame clones and is missing some. Clone size and V and J calls were adopted from that table, with D and trimming inferred from the DNA. The profile covers tens of thousands of clones, with 88% appearing a single time and 3% to 3.5% taken by the ten largest.

The TCR was taken from a middle-aged man with active COVID-19. Sequenced sample: peripheral blood. This chain joins TRBV7-9 and TRBJ1-4, with 8 nucleotides matching TRBD1. The CDR3 DNA reads as TGTGCCAGCAGCTTACACACGCAGGGGGCACGAGAAAAACTGTTTTTT. The encoded protein is CASSLHTQGAREKLFF. The full variable domain, its missing parts supplied by reference TRBV7-9 and TRBJ1-4, is DTGVSQNPRHKITKRGQNVTFRCDPISEHNRLYWYRQTLGQGPEFLTYFQNEAQLEKSRLLSDRFSAERPKGSFSTLEIQRTEQGDSAMYLCASSLHTQGAREKLFFGSGTQLSVL.